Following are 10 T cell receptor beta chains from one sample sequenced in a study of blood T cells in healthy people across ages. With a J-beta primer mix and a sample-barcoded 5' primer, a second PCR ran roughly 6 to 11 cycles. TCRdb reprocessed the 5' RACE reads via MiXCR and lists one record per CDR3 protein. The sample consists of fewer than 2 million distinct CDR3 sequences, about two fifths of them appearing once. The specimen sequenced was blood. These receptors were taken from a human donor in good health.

CDR3 region: CASSSFTDTYEQYF. The CDR3 region has the DNA TGTGCCAGCAGTTCATTCACAGACACCTACGAGCAGTACTTC. V and J are TRBV28 and TRBJ2-7; D unclear. V was trimmed by 4 bases and J by 2 bases, leaving 12 bases between them. CDR3 size: 14 residues. CDR1 MDHEN and CDR2 SYDVKM come from the germline V gene. The entire variable domain, with the rest obtained from reference TRBV28 and TRBJ2-7, is as follows: DVKVTQSSRYLVKRTGEKVFLECVQDMDHENMFWYRQDPGLGLRLIYFSYDVKMKEKGDIPEGYSVSREKKERFSLILESASTNQTSMYLCASSSFTDTYEQYFGPGTRLTVT.

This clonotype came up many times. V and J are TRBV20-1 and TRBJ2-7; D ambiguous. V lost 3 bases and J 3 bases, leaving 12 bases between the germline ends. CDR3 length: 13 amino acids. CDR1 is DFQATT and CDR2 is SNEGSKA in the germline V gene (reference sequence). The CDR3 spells CSARDTSSYEQYF. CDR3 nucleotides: TGCAGTGCTAGGGATACCTCTAGCTACGAGCAGTACTTC.

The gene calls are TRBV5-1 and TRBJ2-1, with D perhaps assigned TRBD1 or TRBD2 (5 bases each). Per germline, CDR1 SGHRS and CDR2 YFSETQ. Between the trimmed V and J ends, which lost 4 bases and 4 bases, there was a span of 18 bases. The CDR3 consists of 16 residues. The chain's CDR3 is CASSRDPGVRYNEQFF. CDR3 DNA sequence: TGCGCCAGCAGCCGGGACCCGGGTGTCCGATACAATGAGCAGTTCTTC.

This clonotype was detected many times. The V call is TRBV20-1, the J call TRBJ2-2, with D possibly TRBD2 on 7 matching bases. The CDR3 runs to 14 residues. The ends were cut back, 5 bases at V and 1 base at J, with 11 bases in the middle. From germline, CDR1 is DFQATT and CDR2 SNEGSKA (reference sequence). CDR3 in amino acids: CSAHGGRNTGELFF. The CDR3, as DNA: TGCAGTGCTCACGGGGGGCGGAACACCGGGGAGCTGTTTTTT.

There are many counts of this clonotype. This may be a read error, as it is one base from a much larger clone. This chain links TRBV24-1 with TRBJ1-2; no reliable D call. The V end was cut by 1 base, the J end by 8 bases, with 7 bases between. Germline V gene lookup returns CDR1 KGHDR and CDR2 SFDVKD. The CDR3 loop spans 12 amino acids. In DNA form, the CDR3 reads TGTGCCACCAGTGATTTCCGGAACGGCTACACCTTC. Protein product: CATSDFRNGYTF.

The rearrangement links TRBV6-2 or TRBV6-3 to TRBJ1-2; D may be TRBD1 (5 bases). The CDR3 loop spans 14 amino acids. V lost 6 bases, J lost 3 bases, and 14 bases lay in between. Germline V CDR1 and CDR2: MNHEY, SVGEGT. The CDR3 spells CASRYPGGHYGYTF. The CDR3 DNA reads TGTGCCAGCAGATACCCGGGGGGTCACTATGGCTACACCTTC.

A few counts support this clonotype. This chain's CDR3 is CSASAGKYYGYTF. In DNA form, the CDR3 reads TGCAGTGCTAGCGCAGGGAAGTACTATGGCTACACCTTC. This chain uses TRBV20-1 with TRBJ1-2; a possible D gene is TRBD1 (5 bases). This CDR3 region has 13 residues. CDR1 and CDR2 from the germline V gene are DFQATT and SNEGSKA (reference sequence). V was trimmed by 3 bases and J by 3 bases, leaving 11 bases between them.

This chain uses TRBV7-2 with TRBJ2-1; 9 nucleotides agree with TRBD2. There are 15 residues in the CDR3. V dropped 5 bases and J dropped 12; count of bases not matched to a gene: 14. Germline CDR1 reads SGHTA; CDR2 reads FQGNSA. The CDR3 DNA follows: TGTGCCAGCAGCCGGACTAGCGAACACAATGAGAGGCAGTTCTTC. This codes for CASSRTSEHNERQFF.

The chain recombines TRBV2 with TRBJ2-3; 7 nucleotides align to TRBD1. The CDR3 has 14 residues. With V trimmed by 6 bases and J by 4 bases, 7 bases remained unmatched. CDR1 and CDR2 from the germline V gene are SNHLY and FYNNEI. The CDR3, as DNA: TGTGCCAGCAGCGACAGGGTCCAAGCAGATACGCAGTATTTT. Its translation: CASSDRVQADTQYF.

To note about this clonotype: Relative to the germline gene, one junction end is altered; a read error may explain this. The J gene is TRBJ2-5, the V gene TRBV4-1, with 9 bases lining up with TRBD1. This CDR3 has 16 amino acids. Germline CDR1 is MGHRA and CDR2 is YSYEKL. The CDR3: CASTQGIGTGSETQYF. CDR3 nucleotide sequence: TGCGCCAGCACCCAAGGGATCGGGACAGGGAGTGAGACCCAGTACTTC.